This TCR beta chain derives from a study of T cells in Graves' hyperthyroidism and ophthalmopathy. Criteria for exclusion of patients were uncontrolled infection, other autoimmune disease, pregnancy or lactation. The PBMCs studied were ones that came from 10 ml fresh peripheral blood. Study outcomes and limitations: Expanded thyroid clonotypes (above 0.001) were mostly also found in blood.

Germline CDR1 reads SGHTA; CDR2 reads FQGNSA. The CDR3 is 17 amino acids. The junction had 6 bases not matched to a gene; V was cut back by 1 base and J by 1 base. Researchers took RNA transcripts and amplified the TCR beta CDR3 regions from them. The study used the HTBI primer set for a first-round RT-PCR of the TCR CDR3. One entry per CDR3 protein results from TCRdb running MiXCR on the multiplex PCR reads. The sample lists 500,000 to 650,000 distinct CDR3 sequences, approximately 15% occurring once. Worth noting for this clonotype: What it binds is unknown.

J is TRBJ2-5 and V is TRBV7-2; TRBD2 matches at 10 bases. Sequencing was performed on blood. This receptor was taken from a woman aged 45 to 65 with Graves' ophthalmopathy. In DNA form, the CDR3 reads TGTGCCAGCAGCTTAGAACTAGCGGGGCCCGGCCAAGAGACCCAGTACTTC. Residues: CASSLELAGPGQETQYF. Full variable domain (missing parts from reference TRBV7-2 and TRBJ2-5): GAGVSQSPSNKVTEKGKDVELRCDPISGHTALYWYRQSLGQGLEFLIYFQGNSAPDKSGLPSDRFSAERTGGSVSTLTIQRTQQEDSAVYLCASSLELAGPGQETQYFGPGTRLLVL.